Below are 15 T cell receptor beta chains sequenced from a single sample in a study of early T cells in non-severe SARS-CoV-2 infection. Each CDR3 protein gets one entry after TCRdb re-called the 5' RACE reads with MiXCR. The sample lists 27,000 or so distinct CDR3 sequences; roughly 3.9% were seen once. The sample taken for sequencing was whole blood. The receptors here all came from an adult who was a healthcare worker with PCR-confirmed SARS-CoV-2 infection or an uninfected control (not recorded which).

V gene TRBV7-8 combines with J gene TRBJ1-2, with 8 nucleotides matching TRBD1. The J segment lost 2 bases and the V segment lost 5 bases, leaving 10 bases of the junction unmatched. The CDR3 sequence is 16 residues long. CDR1 SGHVS and CDR2 FQNEAQ come from the germline V gene. As DNA, the CDR3 is TGTGCCAGCAGCCTACTTCAGGGGGCGGTGAACTATGGCTACACCTTC. It yields the protein CASSLLQGAVNYGYTF.

The chain employs TRBV27 and TRBJ2-7; D possibly corresponds to TRBD1 (6 bases). Trimming shortened V by 6 bases and J by 0 bases, and 9 bases separated the two germline ends. CDR3 length: 13 amino acids. Looked up from germline, CDR1 is MNHEY and CDR2 is SMNVEV (reference sequence). The CDR3 here is CASSLQGSYEQYF. For the CDR3, the DNA is TGTGCCAGCAGCCTACAGGGCTCCTACGAGCAGTACTTC.

This clonotype was counted many times. The J gene is TRBJ2-5, the V gene TRBV20-1, with 11 bases aligning to TRBD2. Losses at the gene ends were 6 bases for V and 5 bases for J; bases not matched to a gene: 8. The germline gives CDR1 DFQATT, CDR2 SNEGSKA (reference sequence). The length of the CDR3 is 14 residues. The CDR3: CSATGTSGTETQYF. CDR3 nucleotides: TGCAGTGCCACTGGGACTAGCGGCACGGAGACCCAGTACTTC.

This clonotype occurred many times. The rearrangement links TRBV7-2 to TRBJ1-1, with D unclear. This CDR3 spans 14 amino acids. The V gene lost 0 bases and the J gene lost 1 base, with 6 bases spanning the gap. Germline CDR1 is SGHTA and CDR2 is FQGNSA. CDR3 sequence reads: CASSLAAANTEAFF. As DNA, the CDR3 is TGTGCCAGCAGCTTAGCGGCAGCGAACACTGAAGCTTTCTTT.

This clonotype was recorded many times. The chain couples TRBV5-1 to TRBJ2-1; D ambiguous. Germline V lookup: CDR1 SGHRS, CDR2 YFSETQ. The CDR3 runs 15 residues. V was trimmed by 2 bases and J by 9 bases, leaving 18 bases between them. The CDR3 nucleotides are TGCGCCAGCAGCTTTGAACTATTCCTACAAAGTGAGCAGTTCTTC. Protein sequence: CASSFELFLQSEQFF. The entire variable domain, with the rest obtained from reference TRBV5-1 and TRBJ2-1, is as follows: KAGVTQTPRYLIKTRGQQVTLSCSPISGHRSVSWYQQTPGQGLQFLFEYFSETQRNKGNFPGRFSGRQFSNSRSEMNVSTLELGDSALYLCASSFELFLQSEQFFGPGTRLTVL.

Many counts were recorded for this clonotype. The rearrangement uses TRBV18 and TRBJ2-1, with a weak D call TRBD1 (5 bases). Germline V gene data show CDR1 as KGHSH and CDR2 as LQKENI. Trimming removed 3 bases from V and 7 bases from J, with 7 bases in between. CDR3 length: 12 residues. The chain's CDR3 is CASSPQGNEQFF. The CDR3 DNA sequence: TGTGCCAGCTCACCTCAGGGTAATGAGCAGTTCTTC.

This clonotype was seen more than once but under ten times. The chain combines TRBV5-1 with TRBJ1-6, with TRBD1 as a possible D gene (6 bases). The CDR3 loop spans 15 amino acids. V was trimmed by 0 bases and J by 5 bases, leaving 9 bases between them. Looked up from germline, CDR1 is SGHRS and CDR2 is YFSETQ. In DNA form, the CDR3 reads TGCGCCAGCAGCTTGGCGGGGGCGAATAATTCACCCCTCCACTTT. Translated, it gives CASSLAGANNSPLHF.

This clonotype was seen many times. This sequence joins TRBV4-3 and TRBJ1-4; D possibly corresponds to TRBD1 (5 bases). Per the germline V gene, CDR1 is LGHNA and CDR2 is YSLEER. There are 16 residues in the CDR3. Trimming left V 5 bases short and J 5 bases short, with 18 bases between. Here the CDR3 DNA reads TGCGCCAGCAGCAATGGCCGGGACCGATACAATGAAAAACTGTTTTTT. Its protein product is CASSNGRDRYNEKLFF.

This clonotype was counted ten times or more. The V gene is TRBV3-1, the J gene TRBJ2-1; D is possibly TRBD2 (6 bases). This CDR3 is 15 amino acids long. V was clipped by 4 bases and J by 5 bases, with 15 bases between them. Looked up from germline, CDR1 is LGHDT and CDR2 is YNNKEL (reference sequence). CDR3 sequence reads: CASSRRVGGDNEQFF. As DNA, the CDR3 is TGTGCCAGCAGCCGAAGGGTGGGCGGGGACAATGAGCAGTTCTTC.

This clonotype is labeled as medium-sized. V and J are TRBV6-5 and TRBJ1-1; a weak D match, TRBD1 (5 bases). V lost 5 bases and J 0 bases, leaving 13 bases between the germline ends. CDR1 is MNHEY, CDR2 SVGAGI, per germline. There are 15 residues in the CDR3. CDR3 amino acids: CASSETLGVNTEAFF. CDR3 bases: TGTGCCAGCAGTGAAACGCTGGGGGTGAACACTGAAGCTTTCTTT.

The table lists this clonotype with many counts. V and J are TRBV23-1 and TRBJ2-4; no firm D call. TRBV23-1 counts as an open reading frame of uncertain function. Trimming shortened V by 2 bases and J by 2 bases, and 16 bases separated the two germline ends. The CDR3 is 17 residues long. CDR3 coding DNA: TGCGCCAGCAGTCAAACTCTGGACGGGTTATCCAAAAACATTCAGTACTTC. It codes for CASSQTLDGLSKNIQYF.

Ten or more counts support this clonotype. CDR3 nucleotides: TGTGCCAGTATGGTAGCGGGCCAAGAGACCCAGTACTTC. Its translation: CASMVAGQETQYF. The chain recombines TRBV19 with TRBJ2-5, with 7 bases aligning to TRBD2. V was clipped by 7 bases and J by 1 base; unmatched bases: 3. From germline, CDR1 is LNHDA and CDR2 SQIVND (reference sequence). This CDR3 is 13 amino acids long.

This clonotype appeared many times. The chain has TRBV7-2 and TRBJ2-2; D unresolved. Germline CDR1 reads SGHTA; CDR2 reads FQGNSA. The CDR3 is 14 amino acids. Trimming removed 5 bases from V and 8 bases from J, with 15 bases in between. CDR3 sequence reads: CASSRLRGSGELFF. The CDR3 DNA follows: TGTGCCAGCAGCCGACTGAGAGGTTCAGGGGAGCTGTTTTTT.

This clonotype appeared many times. The chain is built from TRBV12-3 or TRBV12-4 and TRBJ2-7; 7 bases line up with TRBD1. The length of the CDR3 is 14 residues. The ends lost 8 bases at V and 5 bases at J; junction bases unmatched: 12. CDR3 DNA: TGTGCCAGCCTCTCTCAGACAGGGAACAACGAGCAGTACTTC. This gives the protein CASLSQTGNNEQYF.

This chain uses TRBV11-2 with TRBJ2-7; 7 bases line up with TRBD1. Germline CDR1 reads SGHAT; CDR2 reads FQNNGV. The CDR3 contains 14 residues. Losses at the gene ends were 4 bases for V and 2 bases for J; bases not matched to a gene: 5. The CDR3 loop reads CASSSLQGPYEQYF. The DNA for the CDR3 is TGTGCCAGCAGCTCGCTACAGGGGCCCTACGAGCAGTACTTC.